This T cell receptor beta chain comes out of a study of CD8 T cells in ankylosing spondylitis. Notes on the study in general: The study identified a TCR beta motif of seven or eight highly homologous variants that appeared characteristic of ankylosing spondylitis blood.

TCRdb itself ran the 5' RACE reads through MiXCR, one entry per CDR3 protein. The sample shows roughly 440,000 distinct CDR3 sequences, about 15% of them seen only once. Looked up from germline, CDR1 is SGHNT and CDR2 is YYREEE (reference sequence). Trimming shortened V by 3 bases and J by 0 bases, and 22 bases separated the two germline ends. This CDR3 is 19 amino acids long. Comments on this clonotype: What it binds is not known.

This TCR derives from a male donor with ankylosing spondylitis. The chain couples TRBV5-4 to TRBJ2-1; D may be TRBD2 (6 bases). What was sequenced was blood, either unsorted or a sorted T cell fraction (not recorded which). The CDR3 sequence: CASSSSLGRGRYSYNEQFF. DNA for the CDR3: TGTGCCAGCAGCTCTTCCCTGGGGCGGGGTAGGTACTCCTACAATGAGCAGTTCTTC.